The subject of this entry is one T cell receptor beta chain. Its antigen remains unidentified. These data belong to a study of shared clonotypes between healthy human individuals. The assay was carried out at the deep level. Libraries were prepared by immunoSEQ multiplex PCR; TCRdb keeps only in-frame clonotypes and omits some of them. The sample consists of 650,000 to 800,000 clones, over 55% of them appearing once. Trimming pared 3 bases from V and 4 bases from J, leaving 15 bases between. This CDR3 is built from 15 residues. Germline values: CDR1 SEHNR, CDR2 FQNEAQ (reference sequence). General study points: For sorted subsets, rarefaction showed incomplete sequencing despite large depth. Sampling included only blood; tissue repertoires likely differ.

Material for sequencing was memory CD4+ T cells sorted from blood. Subset here: CD45RA-negative fraction. The origin of this receptor is a woman in her 30s in good health. This sequence joins TRBV7-9 and TRBJ2-5, with a possible D match to TRBD2 (6 bases). CDR3 loop: CASSFDRLGIETQYF. The CDR3 DNA sequence: TGTGCCAGCAGCTTCGATAGACTAGGGATAGAGACCCAGTACTTC.